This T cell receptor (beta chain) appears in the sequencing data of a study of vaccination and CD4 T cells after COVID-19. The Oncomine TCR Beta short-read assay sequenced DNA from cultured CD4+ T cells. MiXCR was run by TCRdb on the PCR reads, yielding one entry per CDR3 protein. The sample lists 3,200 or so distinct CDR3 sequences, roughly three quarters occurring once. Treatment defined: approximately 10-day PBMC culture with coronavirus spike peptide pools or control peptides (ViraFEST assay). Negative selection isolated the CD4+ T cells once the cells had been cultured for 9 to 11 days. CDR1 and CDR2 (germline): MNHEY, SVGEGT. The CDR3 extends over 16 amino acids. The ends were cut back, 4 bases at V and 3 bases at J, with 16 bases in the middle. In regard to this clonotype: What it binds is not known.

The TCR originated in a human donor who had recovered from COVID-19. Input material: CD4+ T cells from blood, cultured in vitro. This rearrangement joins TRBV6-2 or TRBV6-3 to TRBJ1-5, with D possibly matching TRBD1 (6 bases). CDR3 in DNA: TGTGCCAGCAGTTCCTACGCTTGGGACAACAATCAGCCCCAGCATTTT. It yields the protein CASSSYAWDNNQPQHF.